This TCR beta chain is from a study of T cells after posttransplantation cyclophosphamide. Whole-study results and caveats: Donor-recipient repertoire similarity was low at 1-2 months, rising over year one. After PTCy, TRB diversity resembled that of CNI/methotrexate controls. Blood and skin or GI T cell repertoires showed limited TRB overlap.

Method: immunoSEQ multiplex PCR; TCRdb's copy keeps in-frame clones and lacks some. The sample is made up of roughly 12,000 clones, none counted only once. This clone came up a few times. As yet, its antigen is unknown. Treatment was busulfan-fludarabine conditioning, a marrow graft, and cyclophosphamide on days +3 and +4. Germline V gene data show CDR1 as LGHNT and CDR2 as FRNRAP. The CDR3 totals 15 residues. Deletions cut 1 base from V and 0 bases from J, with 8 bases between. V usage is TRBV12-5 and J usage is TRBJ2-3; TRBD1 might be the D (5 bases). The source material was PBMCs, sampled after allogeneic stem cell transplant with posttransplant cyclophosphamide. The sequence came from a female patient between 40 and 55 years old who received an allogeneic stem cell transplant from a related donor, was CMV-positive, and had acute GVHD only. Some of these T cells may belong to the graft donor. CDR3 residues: CASGLGTLSTDTQYF. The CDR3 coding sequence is TGTGCTAGTGGTTTGGGGACACTGAGCACAGATACGCAGTATTTT.